Presented here are 13 T cell receptor beta chains from one specimen sequenced in a study of T cells in tumors after PD-1 blockade. Clones were read by immunoSEQ multiplex PCR, and TCRdb kept only the in-frame ones, dropping some. In the table there are roughly 50,000 clones, more than 70% of which are singletons. The sample consisted of PBMCs, taken before anti-PD-1 treatment. Every receptor here comes from a human donor with basal cell carcinoma.

The CDR3 protein is CASSPRFFDTEAFF. Written as DNA, the CDR3 is TGTGCCAGCAGCCCTCGGTTTTTTGACACTGAAGCTTTCTTT. The gene calls are TRBV7-8 and TRBJ1-1; D not resolved. The germline V and J ends were trimmed by 5 bases and 3 bases, with 13 bases remaining between them. Per germline, CDR1 SGHVS and CDR2 FQNEAQ. This CDR3 region has 14 residues.

The chain links TRBV7-9 to TRBJ1-4; D ambiguous. The CDR3 contains 12 residues. Germline CDR1 SEHNR, CDR2 FQNEAQ (reference sequence). Between the trimmed V and J ends, which lost 4 bases and 8 bases, there was a span of 8 bases. Here the CDR3 reads CASSSRTEKLFF. Written as DNA, the CDR3 is TGTGCCAGCAGCTCCAGGACGGAAAAACTGTTTTTT.

This chain connects TRBV6-1 to TRBJ1-6; possible D gene TRBD1, 5 bases. The CDR3 extends over 19 amino acids. Trimming removed 1 base from V and 0 bases from J, with 16 bases in between. Germline V lookup: CDR1 MNHNS, CDR2 SASEGT. The CDR3: CASSEVGTGTRSYNSPLHF. The CDR3 nucleotides are TGTGCCAGCAGTGAAGTCGGGACGGGAACCCGCTCCTATAATTCACCCCTCCACTTT.

The chain recombines TRBV5-4 with TRBJ2-1; D is perhaps TRBD1 (6 bases). The germline V gene has CDR1 SGHNT and CDR2 YYREEE (reference sequence). Deletions cut 5 bases from V and 10 bases from J, with 22 bases between. CDR3 length equals 15 residues. The chain's CDR3 is CASRADSRGFREQFF. CDR3 DNA sequence: TGTGCCAGCAGGGCGGACTCAAGGGGGTTCCGGGAGCAGTTCTTC.

J is TRBJ2-5 and V is TRBV5-4; 8 bases agree with TRBD2. J lost 4 bases, V lost 0 bases, and 5 bases had no gene match. The germline CDR1 and CDR2 sequences are SGHNT and YYREEE (reference sequence). CDR3 size: 15 residues. The CDR3 is CASSLAGGRSETQYF. The DNA of the CDR3 is TGTGCCAGCAGCTTGGCGGGCGGGAGGTCAGAGACCCAGTACTTC. The full variable domain, completed using reference TRBV5-4 and TRBJ2-5, is ETGVTQSPTHLIKTRGQQVTLRCSSQSGHNTVSWYQQALGQGPQFIFQYYREEENGRGNFPPRFSGLQFPNYSSELNVNALELDDSALYLCASSLAGGRSETQYFGPGTRLLVL.

V gene TRBV21-1 combines with J gene TRBJ1-3. TRBV21-1 constitutes a pseudogene. This CDR3 has 16 residues. The CDR3 protein is CASSKGSRPDGNTIYF. The DNA for the CDR3 is TGTGCCAGCAGCAAAGGCAGTCGTCCCGACGGAAACACCATATATTTT.

The genes are TRBV7-2 and TRBJ1-2; possibly TRBD1 for D (6 bases). Germline lookup yields CDR1 SGHTA and CDR2 FQGNSA. CDR3 length: 13 residues. Trimming removed 1 base from V and 3 bases from J, with 6 bases in between. The CDR3, as DNA: TGTGCCAGCAGCTTAGACAGGGACTATGGCTACACCTTC. This encodes CASSLDRDYGYTF.

This chain links TRBV7-9 with TRBJ2-5, with D perhaps TRBD1 (6 bases). The germline gives CDR1 SEHNR, CDR2 FQNEAQ (reference sequence). V gave up 5 bases and J gave up 2 bases, with 12 bases separating them. This CDR3 region has 14 residues. Written as DNA, the CDR3 is TGTGCCAGCAGCCCGTGGGACAAACAAGAGACCCAGTACTTC. Translated: CASSPWDKQETQYF.

The chain joins TRBV7-9 to TRBJ2-7; D perhaps matches TRBD1 (6 bases). V dropped 2 bases and J dropped 0 bases, with 14 bases sitting between them. The CDR3 is 16 residues long. Germline V CDR1 and CDR2: SEHNR, FQNEAQ (reference sequence). As DNA, the CDR3 is TGTGCCAGCAGCTTAACAGGGCCCGCCCGCTCCTACGAGCAGTACTTC. Translating gives CASSLTGPARSYEQYF. The full variable domain, with the rest looked up from reference TRBV7-9 and TRBJ2-7, is DTGVSQNPRHKITKRGQNVTFRCDPISEHNRLYWYRQTLGQGPEFLTYFQNEAQLEKSRLLSDRFSAERPKGSFSTLEIQRTEQGDSAMYLCASSLTGPARSYEQYFGPGTRLTVT.

This chain joins TRBV28 and TRBJ1-1; tentative D call: TRBD1 (5 bases). CDR1 and CDR2 from the germline V gene are MDHEN and SYDVKM. The CDR3 consists of 13 residues. Trimming cost V 6 bases and J 7 bases, with 15 bases left between them. CDR3 loop: CASSRRDGLEAFF. The CDR3 DNA sequence: TGTGCCAGCAGCCGTCGGGACGGACTTGAAGCTTTCTTT.

The genes are TRBV19 and TRBJ1-6; 7 nucleotides match TRBD1. V lost 5 bases and J lost 7; bases outside the gene matches: 2. CDR3 length equals 13 residues. The germline V gene encodes CDR1 LNHDA and CDR2 SQIVND (reference sequence). Written as DNA, the CDR3 is TGTGCCAGTAGTCGACAGGGCAATTCACCCCTCCACTTT. Its protein product is CASSRQGNSPLHF. Drawing the rest from reference TRBV19 and TRBJ1-6, the complete variable domain is DGGITQSPKYLFRKEGQNVTLSCEQNLNHDAMYWYRQDPGQGLRLIYYSQIVNDFQKGDIAEGYSVSREKKESFPLTVTSAQKNPTAFYLCASSRQGNSPLHFGNGTRLTVT.

The chain combines TRBV6-6 with TRBJ2-7, with D perhaps TRBD2 (5 bases). The length of the CDR3 is 14 residues. The V end lost 4 bases, the J end lost 4 bases, and 14 bases lay between the germline ends. Germline lookup yields CDR1 MNHNY and CDR2 SVGAGI (reference sequence). CDR3 in amino acids: CASSSSGIVYEQYF. In DNA, the CDR3 is TGTGCCAGCAGTTCGTCGGGGATAGTTTACGAGCAGTACTTC.

A single count supports this clone. This chain links TRBV14 with TRBJ2-7; 8 nucleotides match TRBD2. The CDR3 is 16 amino acids. V was pared by 1 base and J by 2 bases, with 7 bases of the junction left unmatched. CDR1 is SGHDN, CDR2 FVKESK, per germline. Written as DNA, the CDR3 is TGTGCCAGCAGCCAAGGAATTAGCGGGAACCCCTACGAGCAGTACTTC. As protein: CASSQGISGNPYEQYF.